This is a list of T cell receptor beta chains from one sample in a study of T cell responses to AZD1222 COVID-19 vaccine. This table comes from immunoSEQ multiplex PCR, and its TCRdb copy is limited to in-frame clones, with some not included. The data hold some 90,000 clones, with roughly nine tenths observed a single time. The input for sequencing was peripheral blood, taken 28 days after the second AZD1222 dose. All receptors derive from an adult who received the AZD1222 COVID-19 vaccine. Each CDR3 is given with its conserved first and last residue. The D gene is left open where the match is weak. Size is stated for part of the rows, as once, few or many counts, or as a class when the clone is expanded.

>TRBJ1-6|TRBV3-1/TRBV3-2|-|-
TGTGCCAGCAGCCAAGGCCTGACAAAATCACCCCTCCACTTT
CASSQGLTKSPLHF
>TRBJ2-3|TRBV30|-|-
TGTGCCTGGAGTCCTATCCTGACAGATACGCAGTATTTT
CAWSPILTDTQYF
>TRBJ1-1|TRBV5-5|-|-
TGTGCCAGTCGAATGGGGTTGGTCACTGAAGCTTTCTTT
CASRMGLVTEAFF
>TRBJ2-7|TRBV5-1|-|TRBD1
TGCGCCAGCAGCACGACAGGGTTCAGCGAGCAGTACTTC
CASSTTGFSEQYF
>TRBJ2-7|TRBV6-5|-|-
TGTGCCAGCAGTTACAACGGCGAGCAGTACTTC
CASSYNGEQYF
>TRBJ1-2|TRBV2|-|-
TGTGCCAGCAGTGAAGAGGGCAGGCTGAACTATGGCTACACCTTC
CASSEEGRLNYGYTF
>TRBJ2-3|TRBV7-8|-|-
TGTGCCAGCAGCTTAGCGCGGGGACTAGATACGCAGTATTTT
CASSLARGLDTQYF
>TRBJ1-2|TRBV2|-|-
TGTGCCAGCAGTGATAAAGGGAATGGCTACACCTTC
CASSDKGNGYTF
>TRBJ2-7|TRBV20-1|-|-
TGCAGTGCTAGTAGGGGGTCGAGCTCCTACGAGCAGTACTTC
CSASRGSSSYEQYF
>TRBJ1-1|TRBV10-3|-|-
TGTGCCATCAGTGATAAGGCAATGAACACTGAAGCTTTCTTT
CAISDKAMNTEAFF
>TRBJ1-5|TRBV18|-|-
TGTGCCAGCTCAGGGTCTAAAGGTCAGCCCCAGCATTTT
CASSGSKGQPQHF
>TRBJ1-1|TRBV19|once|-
TGTGCCAGTAGTAACCAGGGTTCGAACACTGAAGCTTTCTTT
CASSNQGSNTEAFF
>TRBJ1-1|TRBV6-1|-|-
TGTGCCAGCAGTGAGGGCGACAGCTACACTGAAGCTTTCTTT
CASSEGDSYTEAFF
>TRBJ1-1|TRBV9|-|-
TGTGCCAGCAGTCGCTTAAGGGGGGAGAACACTGAAGCTTTCTTT
CASSRLRGENTEAFF
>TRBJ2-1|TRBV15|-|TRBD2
TGTGCCACCAGCAGGACCGGTAGGGCTAGCGGGGTACTGCAGTTCTTC
CATSRTGRASGVLQFF
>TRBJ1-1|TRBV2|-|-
TGTGCCAGCAGTGAAGAGGGGGGGAGTTTAGCTTTCTTT
CASSEEGGSLAFF
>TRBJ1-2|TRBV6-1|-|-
TGTGCCAGCAGTGAGGGGCAGAGCAACTATGGCTACACCTTC
CASSEGQSNYGYTF
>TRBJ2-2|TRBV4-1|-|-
TGCGCCAGCAGCCAAGGCAGGGTGTGGACCGGGGAGCTGTTTTTT
CASSQGRVWTGELFF
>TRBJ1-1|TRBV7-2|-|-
TGTGCCAGCAGAGTCACTTCAGTCTCTGAAGCTTTCTTT
CASRVTSVSEAFF
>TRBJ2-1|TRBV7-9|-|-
TGTGCCAGCAGCTTAGAGGGGTTGGGCTCCTACAATGAGCAGTTCTTC
CASSLEGLGSYNEQFF
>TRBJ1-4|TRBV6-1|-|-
TGTGCCAGCAGTGAACCCGGAAGGGACGGCGGAAAACTGTTTTTT
CASSEPGRDGGKLFF
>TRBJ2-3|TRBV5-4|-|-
TGTGCCAGCAGCTTGGGGGGGGTCCTCACAGATACGCAGTATTTT
CASSLGGVLTDTQYF
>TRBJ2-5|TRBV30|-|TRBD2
TGTGCCTGGACCTTGAGCGGGATCCAAGAGACCCAGTACTTC
CAWTLSGIQETQYF
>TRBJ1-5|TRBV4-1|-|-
TGCGCCAGCAGCCAAGAGCGAGTAATCAGTTCACCCCAGCATTTT
CASSQERVISSPQHF
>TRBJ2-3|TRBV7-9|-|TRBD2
TGTGCCAGCAGCCCCTTCGGACTAGCGGGGGTTGGGGATACGCAGTATTTT
CASSPFGLAGVGDTQYF
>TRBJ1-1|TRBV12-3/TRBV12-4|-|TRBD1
TGTGCCAGCAGCAAAGGACAGGGGGTTGAAGCTTTCTTT
CASSKGQGVEAFF
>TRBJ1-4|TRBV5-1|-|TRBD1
TGCGCCAGCAGCCAACAGGGGGCGGCTAATGAAAAACTGTTTTTT
CASSQQGAANEKLFF
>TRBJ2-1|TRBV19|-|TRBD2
TGTGCCAGTAGTACGGGACTAGCCCACTACAATGAGCAGTTCTTC
CASSTGLAHYNEQFF
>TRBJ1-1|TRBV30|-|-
TGTGCCTGCTACCGGGAGGGGCGGTCTGAAGCTTTCTTT
CACYREGRSEAFF
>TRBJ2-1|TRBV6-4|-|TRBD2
TGTGCCAGCAGTGGACCGGGACTAGCGGGCTGGTTCTTC
CASSGPGLAGWFF
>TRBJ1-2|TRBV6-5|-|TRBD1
TGTGCCAGCAGTTACACGACAGGGCCAGTTTATGGCTACACCTTC
CASSYTTGPVYGYTF
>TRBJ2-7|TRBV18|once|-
TGTGCCAGCTCACCGGTGTCCTACGAGCAGTACTTC
CASSPVSYEQYF
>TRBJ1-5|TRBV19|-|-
TGTGCCAGTGATGACTGGAGAGGGAATAGCAATCAGCCCCAGCATTTT
CASDDWRGNSNQPQHF
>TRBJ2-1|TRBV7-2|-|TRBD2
TGTGCCAGCAGCTTAGATAGCGGGGGATACAATGAGCAGTTCTTC
CASSLDSGGYNEQFF
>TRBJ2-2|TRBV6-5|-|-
TGTGCCAGCAGGCGGGGCAGTCCGAACACCGGGGAGCTGTTTTTT
CASRRGSPNTGELFF
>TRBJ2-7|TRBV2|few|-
TGTGCCAGCAGTTACGTTACCGGGGGGCAGTACTTC
CASSYVTGGQYF
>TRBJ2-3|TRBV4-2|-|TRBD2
TGTGCCAGCAGCCCAGCGGGGCAAGCAAGTACGCAGTATTTT
CASSPAGQASTQYF
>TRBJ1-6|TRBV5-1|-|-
TGCGCCAGCAGCAAGGACACTATAGCGAGTTCACCCCTCCACTTT
CASSKDTIASSPLHF
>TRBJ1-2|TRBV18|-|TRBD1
TGTGCCAGCTCACCCCCCGGGACAGGGGAAGGCTATGGCTACACCTTC
CASSPPGTGEGYGYTF
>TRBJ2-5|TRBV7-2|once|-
TGTGCCAGCAGCTCAAGGAGGGGGGATTCCCAAGAGACCCAGTACTTC
CASSSRRGDSQETQYF